This passage covers 17 T cell receptor beta chains from one sample sequenced in a study of T cells in Graves' hyperthyroidism and ophthalmopathy. RNA transcripts gave rise to amplified TCR beta CDR3 regions. With the HTBI primer set, the TCR CDR3 went through a first round of RT-PCR. Each CDR3 protein is one row after TCRdb ran MiXCR on the multiplex PCR reads. The data contain 400,000 or so distinct CDR3 sequences, about 16% of them seen just once; the ten biggest clones take up roughly 20%. The sample comprised blood. The receptors derive from a woman in her fifties or sixties with Graves' ophthalmopathy.

The rearrangement uses TRBV19 and TRBJ2-3, with TRBD2 identical over 7 bases. The V segment lost 3 bases and the J segment 0 bases; nucleotides outside the gene matches: 6. Germline CDR1 reads LNHDA; CDR2 reads SQIVND (reference sequence). The CDR3 length is 16 residues. The CDR3 DNA reads TGTGCCAGTAGTATCCGCGGGGGATTCAGCACAGATACGCAGTATTTT. Protein sequence: CASSIRGGFSTDTQYF.

This clonotype appeared many times. This rearrangement joins TRBV5-1 to TRBJ2-1, with 9 bases identical to TRBD1. The CDR3 spans 14 residues. Losses at the gene ends were 5 bases for V and 6 bases for J; bases not matched to a gene: 6. From germline, CDR1 is SGHRS and CDR2 YFSETQ. For the CDR3, the DNA is TGCGCCAGCAGTCAGGACAGGGGAAGCAATGAGCAGTTCTTC. It translates to CASSQDRGSNEQFF.

This clonotype was recorded at least ten times. The V call is TRBV7-2, the J call TRBJ2-1; TRBD1 agrees at 10 bases. Trimming cost V 4 bases and J 4 bases; bases outside gene matches: 7. The CDR3 runs to 16 residues. Germline CDR1 reads SGHTA; CDR2 reads FQGNSA. The CDR3 region is CASSSRQGAAYNEQFF. The CDR3 DNA is TGTGCCAGCAGCTCCAGACAGGGGGCCGCGTACAATGAGCAGTTCTTC.

There are many counts of this clonotype. CDR3 sequence reads: CASSLGTSGRTDTQYF. The CDR3 DNA is TGTGCCAGCAGTTTAGGGACTAGCGGGCGCACAGATACGCAGTATTTT. The J gene is TRBJ2-3, the V gene TRBV12-3 or TRBV12-4, with 11 bases lining up with TRBD2. There are 16 residues in the CDR3. Trimming cost V 1 base and J 1 base; bases outside gene matches: 1.

This clonotype was counted ten times or more. The chain recombines TRBV24-1 with TRBJ2-1, with TRBD1 identical over 7 bases. Trimming at V came to 3 bases and at J to 0 bases, leaving 4 bases not matched to a gene. CDR1 and CDR2 from the germline V gene are KGHDR and SFDVKD. There are 16 residues in the CDR3. CDR3 region: CATSDGQASSYNEQFF. CDR3 in DNA: TGTGCCACCAGTGATGGACAGGCTAGCTCCTACAATGAGCAGTTCTTC.

This clonotype was counted many times. The gene calls are TRBV12-3 or TRBV12-4 and TRBJ2-5, with TRBD1 matching over 9 bases. CDR3 length equals 15 residues. Unmatched junction bases numbered 9, after V lost 6 bases and J lost 4 bases. The CDR3 protein is CASRQQGAVSETQYF. CDR3 nucleotide sequence: TGTGCCAGCAGGCAACAGGGGGCGGTTTCAGAGACCCAGTACTTC.

There are many counts of this clonotype. V and J are TRBV15 and TRBJ2-3; D may be TRBD2 (6 bases). CDR1 LNHNV and CDR2 YYDKDF come from the germline V gene (reference sequence). The CDR3 contains 19 residues. The V end lost 0 bases, the J end lost 1 base, and 20 bases lay between the germline ends. Here the CDR3 reads CATSRDLIPGGTRTDTQYF. The CDR3 DNA reads TGTGCCACCAGCAGAGATCTTATACCTGGCGGGACGCGCACAGATACGCAGTATTTT.

This clonotype showed up just once. Mismatch with germline at one junction end may stem from a read error. The chain links TRBV12-3 or TRBV12-4 to TRBJ1-4; TRBD1 might be the D (6 bases). This CDR3 is built from 14 residues. CDR3 in DNA: TGTGCCAGCAGTTTAGGCAGGGGAAGGGAAAAACTGTCTTTT. It yields the protein CASSLGRGREKLSF.

The chain combines TRBV9 with TRBJ2-7, with 9 positions matching TRBD1. The length of the CDR3 is 14 residues. Trimming removed 4 bases from V and 4 bases from J; junction bases left unmatched: 6. CDR1 is SGDLS and CDR2 is YYNGEE in the germline V gene. CDR3 in DNA: TGTGCCAGCAGCCCAACGGGACAGGGATACGAGCAGTACTTC. This translates into CASSPTGQGYEQYF.

The V and J genes are TRBV5-4 and TRBJ1-3, with 10 positions matching TRBD1. J was trimmed by 4 bases and V by 5 bases; bases with no gene match: 9. Germline assignment: CDR1 SGHNT and CDR2 YYREEE (reference sequence). The CDR3 is 16 amino acids. CDR3 sequence (DNA): TGTGCCAGCAGTGTCCCGGGACAGGGGACAGGAAACACCATATATTTT. This translates into CASSVPGQGTGNTIYF.

This clonotype was found many times. The chain recombines TRBV5-1 with TRBJ2-3; TRBD2 agrees at 11 bases. The CDR3 is made up of 17 amino acids. CDR1 is SGHRS and CDR2 is YFSETQ in the germline V gene. V shed 5 bases and J 0 bases; nucleotides not matched to a gene: 8. The CDR3 DNA is TGCGCCAGCAGGCCGCGACTAGCGGGATCTAGCACAGATACGCAGTATTTT. Its translation is CASRPRLAGSSTDTQYF.

This clonotype was detected many times. The genes are TRBV5-1 and TRBJ2-2; D could derive from TRBD1 or TRBD2 (5 bases each). V was shortened by 3 bases and J by 1 base, with 13 bases between the two germline ends. The CDR3 is 16 amino acids. CDR1 and CDR2 from the germline V gene are SGHRS and YFSETQ. The CDR3 loop is CASSSGTRQNTGELFF. CDR3 nucleotides: TGCGCCAGCAGCTCCGGGACGCGACAGAACACCGGGGAGCTGTTTTTT.

This clonotype was observed at least ten times. This sequence joins TRBV7-2 and TRBJ2-1; 7 positions match TRBD2. Germline V lookup: CDR1 SGHTA, CDR2 FQGNSA. Unmatched junction bases numbered 4, after V lost 1 base and J lost 4 bases. The CDR3 spans 15 residues. The CDR3 coding sequence is TGTGCCAGCAGCTTAGGGTCTAGCGGATACAATGAGCAGTTCTTC. Residues: CASSLGSSGYNEQFF.

There are a few counts of this clonotype. The chain couples TRBV5-1 to TRBJ2-7; unclear D gene. The CDR3 loop spans 13 amino acids. Germline CDR1 SGHRS, CDR2 YFSETQ. V lost 4 bases, J lost 4 bases, and 12 bases lay in between. The CDR3 spells CASSPYTNYEQYF. The CDR3 DNA reads as TGCGCCAGCAGCCCGTACACTAATTACGAGCAGTACTTC.

In this sample, this clonotype turned up a few times. J is TRBJ1-4 and V is TRBV11-1; no clear D gene. Germline assignment: CDR1 SGHAT and CDR2 FQDESV (reference sequence). The CDR3 contains 13 residues. The V gene lost 2 bases and the J gene lost 7 bases, with 8 bases spanning the gap. CDR3 DNA sequence: TGTGCCAGCAGCTTAACCCCAAGTGAAAAACTGTTTTTT. Protein: CASSLTPSEKLFF.

The V call is TRBV29-1, the J call TRBJ1-3, with unresolved D. The CDR3 totals 14 residues. Per the germline V gene, CDR1 is SQVTM and CDR2 is ANQGSEA. The V end lost 0 bases, the J end lost 2 bases, and 8 bases lay between the germline ends. CDR3 in DNA: TGCAGCGTTGAAGAAGATTTCCCTGGAAACACCATATATTTT. Translated: CSVEEDFPGNTIYF.

In this sample, this clonotype turned up many times. This chain links TRBV27 with TRBJ2-5, with D unresolved. V was trimmed by 10 bases and J by 5 bases, leaving 11 bases between them. The CDR3 runs to 11 residues. Per the germline V gene, CDR1 is MNHEY and CDR2 is SMNVEV (reference sequence). The CDR3: CATTSYETQYF. CDR3 DNA sequence: TGTGCCACCACAAGCTACGAGACCCAGTACTTC.